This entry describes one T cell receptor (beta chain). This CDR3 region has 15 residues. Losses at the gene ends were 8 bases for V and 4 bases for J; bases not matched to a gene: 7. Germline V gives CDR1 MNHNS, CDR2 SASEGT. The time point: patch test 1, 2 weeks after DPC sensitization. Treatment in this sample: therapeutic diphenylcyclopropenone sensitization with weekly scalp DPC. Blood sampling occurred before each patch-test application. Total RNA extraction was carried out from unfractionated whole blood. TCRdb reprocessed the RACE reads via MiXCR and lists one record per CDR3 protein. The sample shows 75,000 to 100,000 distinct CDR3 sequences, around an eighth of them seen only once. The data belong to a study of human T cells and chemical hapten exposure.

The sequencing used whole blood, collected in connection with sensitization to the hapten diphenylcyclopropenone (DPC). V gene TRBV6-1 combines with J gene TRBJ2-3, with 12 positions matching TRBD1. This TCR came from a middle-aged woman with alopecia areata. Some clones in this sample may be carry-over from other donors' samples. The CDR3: CASGSGQGAPDTQYF. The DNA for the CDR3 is TGTGCCAGCGGCTCGGGACAGGGGGCCCCAGATACGCAGTATTTT.